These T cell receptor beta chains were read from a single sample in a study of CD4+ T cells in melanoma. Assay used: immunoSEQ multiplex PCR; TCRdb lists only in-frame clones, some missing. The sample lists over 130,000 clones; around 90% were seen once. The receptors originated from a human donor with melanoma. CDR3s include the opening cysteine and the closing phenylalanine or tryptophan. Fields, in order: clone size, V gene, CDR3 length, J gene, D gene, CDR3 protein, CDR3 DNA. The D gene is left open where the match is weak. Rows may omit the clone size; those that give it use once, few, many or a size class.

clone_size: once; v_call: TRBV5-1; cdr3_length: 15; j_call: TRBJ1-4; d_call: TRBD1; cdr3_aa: CASSGQGASNEKLFF; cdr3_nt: TGCGCCAGCAGCGGACAGGGGGCCTCGAATGAAAAACTGTTTTTT
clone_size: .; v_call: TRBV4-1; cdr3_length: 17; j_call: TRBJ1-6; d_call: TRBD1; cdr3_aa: CASSQTADRGRESPLHF; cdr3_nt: TGCGCCAGCAGCCAAACAGCGGACAGGGGGCGAGAATCACCCCTCCACTTT
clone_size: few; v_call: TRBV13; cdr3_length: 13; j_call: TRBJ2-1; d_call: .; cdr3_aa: CASSGERRNEQFF; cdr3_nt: TGTGCCAGCAGCGGGGAGCGTCGGAATGAGCAGTTCTTC
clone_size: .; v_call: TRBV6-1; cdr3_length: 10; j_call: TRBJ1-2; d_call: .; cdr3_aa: CASSEILYTF; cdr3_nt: TGTGCCAGCAGTGAAATCCTTTACACCTTC
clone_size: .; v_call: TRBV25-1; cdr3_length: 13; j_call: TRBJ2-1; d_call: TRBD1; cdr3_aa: CASKGQGYNEQFF; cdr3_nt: TGTGCCAGCAAGGGACAGGGCTACAATGAGCAGTTCTTC
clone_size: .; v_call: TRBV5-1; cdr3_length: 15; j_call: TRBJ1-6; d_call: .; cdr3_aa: CASSLVAGSNSPLHF; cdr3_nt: TGCGCCAGCAGCTTGGTGGCTGGAAGTAATTCACCCCTCCACTTT
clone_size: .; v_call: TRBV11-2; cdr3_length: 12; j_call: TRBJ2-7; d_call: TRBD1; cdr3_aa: CASSRDRAEQYF; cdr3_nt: TGTGCCAGCAGCCGGGACAGGGCCGAGCAGTACTTC
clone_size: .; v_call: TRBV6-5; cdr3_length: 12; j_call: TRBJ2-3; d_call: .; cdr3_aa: CAAQDSTDTQYF; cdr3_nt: TGTGCCGCCCAAGACAGTACAGATACGCAGTATTTT
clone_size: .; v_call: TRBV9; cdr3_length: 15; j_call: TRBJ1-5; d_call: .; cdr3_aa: CASSVGSGQGQPQHF; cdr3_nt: TGTGCCAGCAGCGTAGGATCTGGTCAAGGCCAGCCCCAGCATTTT
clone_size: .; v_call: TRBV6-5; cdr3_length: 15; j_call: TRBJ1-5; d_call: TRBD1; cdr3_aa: CASSYSGQGDQPQHF; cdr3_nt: TGTGCCAGCAGTTACTCAGGACAGGGGGATCAGCCCCAGCATTTT
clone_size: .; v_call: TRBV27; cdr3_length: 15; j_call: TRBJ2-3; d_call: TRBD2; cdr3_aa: CASRSAGGGTDTQYF; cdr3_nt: TGTGCCAGCCGCTCCGCGGGGGGCGGGACAGATACGCAGTATTTT
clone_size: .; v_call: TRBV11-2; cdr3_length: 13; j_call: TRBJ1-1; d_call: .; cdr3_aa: CASSLGGARPAFF; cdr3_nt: TGTGCCAGCAGCTTAGGGGGGGCCCGACCGGCTTTCTTT
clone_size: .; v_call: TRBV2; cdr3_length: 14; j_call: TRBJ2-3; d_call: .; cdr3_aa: CASSPDSSTDTQYF; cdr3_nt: TGTGCCAGCAGTCCTGACAGCAGCACAGATACGCAGTATTTT
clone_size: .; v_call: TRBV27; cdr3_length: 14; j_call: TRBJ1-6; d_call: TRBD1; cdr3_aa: CASSSGQIISPLHF; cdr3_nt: TGTGCCAGCAGTTCGGGACAGATCATTTCACCCCTCCACTTT
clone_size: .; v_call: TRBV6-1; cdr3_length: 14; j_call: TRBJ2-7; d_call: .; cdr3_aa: CASSDTGLGYEQYF; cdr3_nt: TGTGCCAGCAGTGACACAGGGCTTGGGTACGAGCAGTACTTC
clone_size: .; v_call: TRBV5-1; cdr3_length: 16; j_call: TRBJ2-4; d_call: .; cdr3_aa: CASSAQLGLAKNIQYF; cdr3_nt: TGCGCCAGCAGCGCCCAATTGGGGCTAGCCAAAAACATTCAGTACTTC
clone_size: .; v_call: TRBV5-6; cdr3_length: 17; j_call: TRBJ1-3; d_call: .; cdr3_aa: CASSRFTTGPSGNTIYF; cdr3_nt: TGTGCCAGCAGCCGTTTCACGACAGGCCCCTCTGGAAACACCATATATTTT
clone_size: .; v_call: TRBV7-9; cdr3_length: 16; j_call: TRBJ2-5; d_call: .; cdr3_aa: CASSLMAGSTRETQYF; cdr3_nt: TGTGCCAGCAGCTTAATGGCGGGGTCTACACGAGAGACCCAGTACTTC
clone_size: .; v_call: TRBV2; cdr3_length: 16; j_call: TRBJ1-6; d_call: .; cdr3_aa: CASSVLGSSYNSPLHF; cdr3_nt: TGTGCCAGCAGCGTACTGGGGAGCTCCTATAATTCACCCCTCCACTTT
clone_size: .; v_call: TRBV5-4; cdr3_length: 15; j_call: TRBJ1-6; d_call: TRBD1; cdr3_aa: CASSLVGGEGSPLHF; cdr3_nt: TGTGCCAGCAGCTTGGTAGGGGGCGAAGGTTCACCCCTCCACTTT
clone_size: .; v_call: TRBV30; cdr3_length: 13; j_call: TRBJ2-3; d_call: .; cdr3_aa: CAWTRGSTDTQYF; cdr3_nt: TGTGCCTGGACCCGCGGGAGCACAGATACGCAGTATTTT
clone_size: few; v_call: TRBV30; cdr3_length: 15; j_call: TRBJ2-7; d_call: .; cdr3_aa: CAWSSPGARVLEQYF; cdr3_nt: TGTGCCTGGAGTTCCCCCGGAGCCAGGGTCTTGGAGCAGTACTTC
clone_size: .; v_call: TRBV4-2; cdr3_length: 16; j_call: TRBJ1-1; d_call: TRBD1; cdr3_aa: CASSQEADRTVGEAFF; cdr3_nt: TGTGCCAGCAGCCAAGAGGCGGACAGGACAGTAGGTGAAGCTTTCTTT
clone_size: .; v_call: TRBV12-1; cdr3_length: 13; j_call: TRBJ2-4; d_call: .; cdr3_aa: CASSGWGENIQYF; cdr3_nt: TGTGCCAGCAGCGGGTGGGGGGAAAACATTCAGTACTTC
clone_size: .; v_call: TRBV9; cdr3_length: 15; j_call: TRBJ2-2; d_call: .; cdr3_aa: CASSKRTANTGELFF; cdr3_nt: TGTGCCAGCAGCAAACGGACGGCTAACACCGGGGAGCTGTTTTTT
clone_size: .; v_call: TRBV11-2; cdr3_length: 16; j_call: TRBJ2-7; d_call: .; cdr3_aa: CASSRWRGDRPYEQYF; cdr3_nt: TGTGCCAGCAGTCGTTGGAGGGGGGACAGACCCTACGAGCAGTACTTC
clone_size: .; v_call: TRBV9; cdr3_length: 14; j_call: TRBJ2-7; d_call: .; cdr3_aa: CASSPQGRDGEQYF; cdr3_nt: TGTGCCAGCAGCCCCCAGGGGAGGGACGGCGAGCAGTACTTC
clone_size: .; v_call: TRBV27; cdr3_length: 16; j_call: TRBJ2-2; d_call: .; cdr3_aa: CASSSPKGDYTGELFF; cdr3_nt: TGTGCCAGCAGTTCCCCCAAAGGTGATTACACCGGGGAGCTGTTTTTT
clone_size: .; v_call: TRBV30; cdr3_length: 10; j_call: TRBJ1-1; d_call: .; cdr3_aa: CASKTRRAFF; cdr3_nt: TGTGCCTCGAAGACACGCAGAGCTTTCTTT
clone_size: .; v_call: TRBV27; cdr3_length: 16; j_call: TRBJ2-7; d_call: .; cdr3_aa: CASSLSDSTPTYEQYF; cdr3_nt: TGTGCCAGCAGTTTATCGGACAGCACCCCGACCTACGAGCAGTACTTC
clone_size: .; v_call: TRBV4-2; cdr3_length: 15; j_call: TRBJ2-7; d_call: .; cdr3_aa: CASSQYGTSSGEQYF; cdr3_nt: TGTGCCAGCAGCCAATACGGGACTTCCTCCGGCGAGCAGTACTTC
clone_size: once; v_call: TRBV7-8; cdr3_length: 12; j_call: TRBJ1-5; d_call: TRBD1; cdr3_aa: CATGQSGQPQHF; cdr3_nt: TGTGCGACGGGACAGTCAGGTCAGCCCCAGCATTTT
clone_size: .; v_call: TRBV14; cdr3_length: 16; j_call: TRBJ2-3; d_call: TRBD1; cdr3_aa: CASSLGDRGRADTQYF; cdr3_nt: TGTGCCAGCAGCCTCGGCGACAGGGGAAGGGCAGATACGCAGTATTTT
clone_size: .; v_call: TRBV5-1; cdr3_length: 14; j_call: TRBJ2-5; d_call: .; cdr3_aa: CASTVGQGTGTQYF; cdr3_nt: TGCGCCAGCACAGTCGGGCAGGGCACCGGGACCCAGTACTTC
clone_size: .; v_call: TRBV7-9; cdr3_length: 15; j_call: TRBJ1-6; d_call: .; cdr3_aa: CASSTPGDRNSPLHF; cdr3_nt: TGTGCCAGCAGCACACCGGGGGACCGAAATTCACCCCTCCACTTT
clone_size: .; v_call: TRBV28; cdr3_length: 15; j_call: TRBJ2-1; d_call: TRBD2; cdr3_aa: CASSPTSGGYNEQFF; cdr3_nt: TGTGCCAGCAGTCCCACTAGCGGGGGCTACAATGAGCAGTTCTTC
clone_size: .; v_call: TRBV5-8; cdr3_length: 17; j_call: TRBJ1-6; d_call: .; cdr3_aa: CASSLYQVGSYNSPLHF; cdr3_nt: TGTGCCAGCAGCTTGTACCAGGTTGGCTCCTATAATTCACCCCTCCACTTT
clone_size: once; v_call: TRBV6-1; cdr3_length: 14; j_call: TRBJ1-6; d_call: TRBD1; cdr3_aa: CASSADRVNSPLHF; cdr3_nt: TGTGCCAGCAGTGCGGACAGGGTTAATTCACCCCTCCACTTT
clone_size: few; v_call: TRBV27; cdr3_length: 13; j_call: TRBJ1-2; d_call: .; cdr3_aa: CASSPPGEVGYTF; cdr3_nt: TGTGCCAGCAGCCCACCCGGGGAGGTTGGCTACACCTTC
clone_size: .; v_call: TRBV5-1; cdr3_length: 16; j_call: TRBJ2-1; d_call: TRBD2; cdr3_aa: CASSLVPSGGENEQFF; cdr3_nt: TGCGCCAGCAGCTTGGTGCCTAGCGGGGGCGAGAATGAGCAGTTCTTC
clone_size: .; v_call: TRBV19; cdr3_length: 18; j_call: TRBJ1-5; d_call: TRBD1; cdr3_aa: CASSRGQGAGRSNQPQHF; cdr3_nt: TGTGCCAGTAGTAGGGGACAGGGGGCGGGCCGGAGCAATCAGCCCCAGCATTTT
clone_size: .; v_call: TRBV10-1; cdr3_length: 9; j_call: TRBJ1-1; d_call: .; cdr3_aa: CANHGEAFF; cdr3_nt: TGCGCCAATCATGGTGAAGCTTTCTTT
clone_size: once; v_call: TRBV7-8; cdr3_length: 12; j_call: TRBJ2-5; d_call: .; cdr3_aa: CASSLLPETQYF; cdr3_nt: TGTGCCAGCAGCTTACTACCAGAGACCCAGTACTTC
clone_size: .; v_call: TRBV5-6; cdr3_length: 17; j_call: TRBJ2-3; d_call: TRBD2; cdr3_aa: CASSRVSSGGSYGTQYF; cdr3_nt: TGTGCCAGCAGCCGGGTCTCGAGCGGGGGGAGTTACGGTACGCAGTATTTT
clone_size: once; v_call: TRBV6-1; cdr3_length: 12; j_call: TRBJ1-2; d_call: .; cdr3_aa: CASSNGNYGYTF; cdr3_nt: TGTGCCAGCAGTAACGGGAACTATGGCTACACCTTC
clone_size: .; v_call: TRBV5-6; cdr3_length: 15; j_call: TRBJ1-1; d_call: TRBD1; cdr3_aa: CASSYQGARSTEAFF; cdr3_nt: TGTGCCAGCAGCTATCAGGGGGCGCGGTCCACTGAAGCTTTCTTT
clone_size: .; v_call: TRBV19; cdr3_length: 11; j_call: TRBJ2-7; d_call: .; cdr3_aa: CATAGGDEQYF; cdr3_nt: TGTGCCACCGCCGGGGGTGACGAGCAGTACTTC
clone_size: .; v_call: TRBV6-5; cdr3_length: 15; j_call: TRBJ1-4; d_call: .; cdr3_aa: CASSKDVTTNEKLFF; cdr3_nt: TGTGCCAGCAGCAAGGATGTGACAACTAATGAAAAACTGTTTTTT
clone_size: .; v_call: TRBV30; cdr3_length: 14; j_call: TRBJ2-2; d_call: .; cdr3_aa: CAWSVIYGTGELFF; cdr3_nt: TGTGCCTGGAGTGTAATATACGGGACCGGGGAGCTGTTTTTT
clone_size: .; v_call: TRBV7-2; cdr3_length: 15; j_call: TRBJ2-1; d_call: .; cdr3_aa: CASSSTGGAYNEQFF; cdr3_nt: TGTGCCAGCAGCTCCACGGGGGGCGCCTACAATGAGCAGTTCTTC
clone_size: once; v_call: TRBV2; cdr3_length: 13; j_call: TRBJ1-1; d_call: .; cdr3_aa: CASSEGVNTEAFF; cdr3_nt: TGTGCCAGCAGTGAAGGGGTGAACACTGAAGCTTTCTTT
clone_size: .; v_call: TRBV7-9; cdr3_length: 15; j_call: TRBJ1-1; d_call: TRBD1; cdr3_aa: CASSVDRGLNTEAFF; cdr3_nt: TGTGCCAGCAGCGTAGACAGGGGGCTGAACACTGAAGCTTTCTTT
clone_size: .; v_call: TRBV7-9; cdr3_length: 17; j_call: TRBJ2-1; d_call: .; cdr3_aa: CASSLVGAPGAYNEQFF; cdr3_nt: TGTGCCAGCAGCTTGGTCGGCGCGCCGGGGGCTTACAATGAGCAGTTCTTC